This T cell receptor (beta chain) emerged from a study of CD8 T cells in ankylosing spondylitis. General study results and limits: The study looked at matched synovial fluid samples from ankylosing spondylitis patients. Disease-linked clones were reported to be significantly enriched there. It appeared that ankylosing spondylitis blood was characterized by a TCR beta motif of several highly homologous variants.

In germline, CDR1 is SGHVS, CDR2 FNYEAQ. This CDR3 comprises 15 residues. Losses at the gene ends were 4 bases for V and 1 base for J; bases not matched to a gene: 6. Quantitative 5'-RACE was performed with molecular barcodes, and it yielded the TCR beta libraries. TCRdb independently ran MiXCR on the 5' RACE reads; one entry per CDR3 protein. The table records some 200,000 distinct CDR3 sequences, around 13% of them present only once. The sample holds a few counts of this clonotype. What it binds is not known. V gene TRBV7-6 combines with J gene TRBJ2-7; 8 bases map to TRBD2. The sequenced sample was blood, either unsorted or a sorted T cell fraction (not recorded which). The origin of this receptor is a male donor with ankylosing spondylitis or in good health (not recorded which). Here the CDR3 DNA reads TGTGCCAGCAGCTCTTCTAGCGGGCCTTCCTACGAGCAGTACTTC. Translated: CASSSSSGPSYEQYF.